The T cell receptor beta chain under discussion was sequenced for a study of T cell repertoires in cytomegalovirus infection. TCRdb re-derived calls from the reads in MiXCR, one entry per CDR3 protein. The table includes over 120,000 distinct CDR3 sequences, 32% detected once. CDR1 and CDR2 from the germline V gene are LNHNV and YYDKDF (reference sequence). The CDR3 is 13 amino acids. Trimming took off 5 bases at V and 4 bases at J, with 11 bases between the two ends. Comments on this clonotype: Its antigen remains unidentified.

This rearrangement joins TRBV15 to TRBJ1-1; D remains unclear. The source is a human donor in good health (CMV status not recorded). Some clones in this sample may be carry-over from other donors' samples. Sample: CD8+ T cells from cultured PBMCs, taken from culture after CMV antigen stimulation. Written as DNA, the CDR3 is TGTGCCACCAGCTATTATCCGGGCACTGAAGCTTTCTTT. It encodes CATSYYPGTEAFF. The full variable domain, in which reference TRBV15 and TRBJ1-1 provide the parts outside the CDR3, is DAMVIQNPRYQVTQFGKPVTLSCSQTLNHNVMYWYQQKSSQAPKLLFHYYDKDFNNEADTPDNFQSRRPNTSFCFLDIRSPGLGDTAMYLCATSYYPGTEAFFGQGTRLTVV.